One sample yielded the 21 T cell receptor beta chains listed below, sequenced in a study of blood T cell repertoires in COVID-19. Profiling relied on immunoSEQ multiplex PCR, and the TCRdb table lists in-frame clones only, not all of them. The table lists about 140,000 clones, approximately 85% of them singletons, with nearly 3.5% in the top ten. Sequenced input: PBMCs or T cells enriched from blood (not recorded which). The origin of the receptors is a woman in her fifties or sixties with acute COVID-19.

The rearrangement links TRBV5-4 to TRBJ2-7, with 8 bases that match TRBD2. Trimming removed 4 bases from V and 2 bases from J; junction bases left unmatched: 11. The CDR3 loop spans 16 amino acids. Per germline, CDR1 SGHNT and CDR2 YYREEE (reference sequence). CDR3 sequence (DNA): TGTGCCAGCAGCCACGGGGGGGCACTAGCAGCCTACGAGCAGTACTTC. Protein sequence: CASSHGGALAAYEQYF.

The V and J genes are TRBV9 and TRBJ2-3, with D possibly matching TRBD2 (5 bases). Trimming took off 0 bases at V and 2 bases at J, with 16 bases between the two ends. The CDR3 totals 17 residues. Germline V gene sequence: CDR1 SGDLS, CDR2 YYNGEE. The CDR3 DNA is TGTGCCAGCAGCGTAGCGACGTACGGACTTTACACAGATACGCAGTATTTT. Protein: CASSVATYGLYTDTQYF.

The J gene is TRBJ1-2, the V gene TRBV19, with 8 bases fitting TRBD1. The CDR3 runs to 13 residues. With V trimmed by 3 bases and J by 7 bases, 4 bases remained unmatched. Germline CDR1 reads LNHDA; CDR2 reads SQIVND (reference sequence). The CDR3 protein is CASSIGQGGGYTF. The CDR3 region has the DNA TGTGCCAGTAGTATCGGACAGGGTGGTGGCTACACCTTC.

This rearrangement joins TRBV18 to TRBJ2-3; 9 bases are shared with TRBD2. The V gene's germline CDR1 is KGHSH and CDR2 LQKENI. The CDR3 sequence is 17 residues long. After removal of 3 bases from V and 4 bases from J, the junction contained 11 bases not matched to a gene. This CDR3 is CASSPTRSGSDSDTQYF. The CDR3, as DNA: TGTGCCAGCTCACCGACACGTAGCGGGAGTGACTCAGATACGCAGTATTTT.

The rearrangement uses TRBV7-9 and TRBJ2-7; 7 bases agree with TRBD2. CDR1 and CDR2 (germline): SEHNR, FQNEAQ (reference sequence). J gave up 2 bases and V 5 bases, and 3 bases lay outside the gene matches. The CDR3 length is 13 residues. The CDR3 bases are TGTGCCAGCAGCACTAGCGTTGCCTACGAGCAGTACTTC. This sequence encodes CASSTSVAYEQYF.

V is TRBV2 and J is TRBJ2-3; perhaps TRBD2 as D (5 bases). Germline V gene sequence: CDR1 SNHLY, CDR2 FYNNEI. The CDR3 is 15 residues long. Trimming pared 7 bases from V and 2 bases from J, leaving 16 bases between. CDR3 region: CASTGSSQATDTQYF. The DNA for the CDR3 is TGTGCCAGCACTGGGAGTTCCCAAGCCACAGATACGCAGTATTTT.

The genes are TRBV19 and TRBJ2-7; tentatively, D is TRBD2 (5 bases). The germline V and J ends were trimmed by 3 bases and 1 base, with 10 bases remaining between them. Germline values: CDR1 LNHDA, CDR2 SQIVND (reference sequence). The CDR3 covers 14 residues. The DNA of the CDR3 is TGTGCCAGTAGTATTGGAGCGGAGTCCTACGAGCAGTACTTC. It is translated as CASSIGAESYEQYF.

The sample holds a few counts of this clone. This chain uses TRBV4-3 with TRBJ1-4; 7 positions match TRBD1. Trimming cost V 0 bases and J 9 bases; bases outside gene matches: 4. CDR3 size: 14 residues. CDR1 is LGHNA, CDR2 YSLEER, per germline. The CDR3 DNA sequence: TGCGCCAGCAGCCAAGACCCGGGACAGCAAAAACTGTTTTTT. It specifies CASSQDPGQQKLFF.

The chain uses TRBV29-1 and TRBJ1-1; 9 bases map to TRBD1. The germline V gene encodes CDR1 SQVTM and CDR2 ANQGSEA. This CDR3 has 12 amino acids. V lost 6 bases and J lost 4; bases outside the gene matches: 3. The CDR3 reads CSVGTGLTEAFF. Here the CDR3 DNA reads TGCAGCGTCGGGACAGGGCTCACTGAAGCTTTCTTT.

This chain joins TRBV30 and TRBJ2-5; D is unclear. CDR3 length: 13 amino acids. V lost 0 bases and J 7 bases, leaving 12 bases between the germline ends. CDR1 and CDR2 (germline): GTSNPN, SVGIG (reference sequence). CDR3 loop: CAWSVRHPGTQYF. The CDR3 nucleotides read TGTGCCTGGAGTGTTAGGCACCCAGGGACCCAGTACTTC.

This rearrangement joins TRBV11-3 to TRBJ2-4; weak D call: TRBD2 (6 bases). Looked up from germline, CDR1 is SGHNT and CDR2 is YENEEA. Trimming took 4 bases from V and 0 from J, leaving 16 bases between them. The CDR3 is 17 amino acids. CDR3 sequence: CASSSGGAGVAKNIQYF. DNA of the CDR3: TGTGCCAGCAGCTCGGGCGGGGCCGGGGTAGCCAAAAACATTCAGTACTTC.

V and J are TRBV19 and TRBJ1-3; TRBD1 might be the D (5 bases). The CDR3 is made up of 15 amino acids. V lost 6 bases and J 0 bases, leaving 12 bases between the germline ends. The germline gives CDR1 LNHDA, CDR2 SQIVND (reference sequence). The CDR3 DNA reads TGTGCCAGTAGACTTGGGGCGTTCTCTGGAAACACCATATATTTT. Translated, it gives CASRLGAFSGNTIYF.

This rearrangement joins TRBV18 to TRBJ2-2; TRBD1 aligns across 7 bases. Germline CDR1 and CDR2: KGHSH and LQKENI. J gave up 0 bases and V 3 bases, and 1 base lay outside the gene matches. The CDR3 sequence is 15 residues long. The CDR3 region is CASSPGTANTGELFF. CDR3 coding DNA: TGTGCCAGCTCACCGGGGACAGCGAACACCGGGGAGCTGTTTTTT.

V and J are TRBV19 and TRBJ2-5; a weak D match, TRBD2 (5 bases). The CDR3 consists of 15 residues. The germline gives CDR1 LNHDA, CDR2 SQIVND (reference sequence). The V and J ends lost 6 bases and 5 bases respectively, with 19 bases between them. CDR3 in amino acids: CASRPRARGWETQYF. The CDR3 coding sequence is TGTGCCAGTAGACCCCGGGCCAGAGGGTGGGAGACCCAGTACTTC.

This clone was seen just once. The genes are TRBV3-1 (or the pseudogene TRBV3-2) and TRBJ1-1, with D possibly matching TRBD1 (6 bases). Deletions cut 1 base from V and 1 base from J, with 16 bases between. In germline, CDR1 is LGHDT, CDR2 YNNKEL (reference sequence). The CDR3 covers 17 residues. CDR3 nucleotides: TGTGCCAGCAGCCAAGGGAGTAGCGGGACAACGAACACTGAAGCTTTCTTT. Protein product: CASSQGSSGTTNTEAFF.

The J gene is TRBJ2-7, the V gene TRBV10-3, with D perhaps TRBD2 (5 bases). The germline V and J ends were trimmed by 3 bases and 7 bases, with 13 bases remaining between them. The CDR3 spans 13 residues. Per the germline V gene, CDR1 is ENHRY and CDR2 is SYGVKD. CDR3 DNA sequence: TGTGCCATCAGTGACCGGGGATTGGGTGAGCAGTACTTC. It yields the protein CAISDRGLGEQYF.

The chain combines TRBV14 with TRBJ2-3, with a tentative D call TRBD2 (6 bases). Germline-derived CDR1 and CDR2 are SGHDN and FVKESK. The CDR3 sequence is 15 residues long. V shed 4 bases and J shed 2 bases, with 13 bases lying between them. The CDR3 loop reads CASSLYGGITDTQYF. CDR3 bases: TGTGCCAGCAGCCTCTACGGAGGGATCACAGATACGCAGTATTTT.

This clone was seen only once. V and J are TRBV19 and TRBJ2-3; TRBD1 is a possible D gene (6 bases). Trimming shortened V by 7 bases and J by 0 bases, and 14 bases separated the two germline ends. CDR3 size: 15 residues. CDR1 is LNHDA, CDR2 SQIVND, per germline (reference sequence). The CDR3 is CASNGLGASTDTQYF. DNA of the CDR3: TGTGCCAGTAACGGTTTGGGGGCCAGCACAGATACGCAGTATTTT.

This chain uses TRBV2 with TRBJ2-5, with D maybe TRBD1 (6 bases). The CDR3 spans 14 residues. Germline V CDR1 and CDR2: SNHLY, FYNNEI. V gave up 4 bases and J gave up 1 base, with 10 bases separating them. The CDR3 reads CASSADSSQETQYF. DNA of the CDR3: TGTGCCAGCAGTGCGGACAGTTCCCAAGAGACCCAGTACTTC.

This chain links TRBV2 with TRBJ2-1; TRBD2 is a possible D gene (5 bases). This CDR3 is 15 amino acids long. Germline CDR1 reads SNHLY; CDR2 reads FYNNEI. The ends were cut back, 1 base at V and 10 bases at J, with 17 bases in the middle. The CDR3 sequence is CASSEESDYSLEQFF. For the CDR3, the DNA is TGTGCCAGCAGTGAAGAATCCGACTACTCTCTCGAGCAGTTCTTC.

This clone was counted a single time. V usage is TRBV11-3 and J usage is TRBJ2-1, with 8 positions matching TRBD1. The germline gives CDR1 SGHNT, CDR2 YENEEA. The CDR3 runs 13 residues. V was pared by 3 bases and J by 12 bases, with 7 bases of the junction left unmatched. DNA of the CDR3: TGTGCCAGCAGCTTTAGCCCAGGGGGCACGCAGTTCTTC. It codes for CASSFSPGGTQFF. Variable domain in full (rest from reference TRBV11-3 and TRBJ2-1): EAGVVQSPRYKIIEKKQPVAFWCNPISGHNTLYWYLQNLGQGPELLIRYENEEAVDDSQLPKDRFSAERLKGVDSTLKIQPAELGDSAVYLCASSFSPGGTQFFGPGTRLTVL.